Listed below are T cell receptor beta chains from one sample, sequenced in a study of shared clonotypes between healthy human individuals. Sequenced by immunoSEQ multiplex PCR; TCRdb stores in-frame clones only, minus some. Of 100,000 or so clones listed, around 68% were seen once; the top ten hold about 22%. Sequences were obtained from memory CD8+ T cells sorted from blood. The receptors were sampled from a woman in her thirties in good health. The conserved cysteine and the conserved F or W are not part of the CDR3 here.

v_gene: TRBV19; CDR3aa: ASSAGTGDTGELF
v_gene: TRBV25-1; CDR3aa: ASSVQGTDTQY
v_gene: TRBV2; CDR3aa: ASSPGEWDEQF
v_gene: TRBV9; CDR3aa: ASSVGPGLAADTQY
v_gene: TRBV7-2; CDR3aa: ASSQAGAGGILREQY
v_gene: TRBV6-1; CDR3aa: ASGGRGASYEQY
v_gene: TRBV14; CDR3aa: ASSQADRRSTADTQY
v_gene: TRBV9; CDR3aa: ASTTAATDTQY
v_gene: TRBV4-1; CDR3aa: ASSQDRNSGNTIY
v_gene: TRBV28; CDR3aa: ASSLPFLAKNIQY
v_gene: TRBV2; CDR3aa: ASGEKGAWGYT
v_gene: TRBV6-1; CDR3aa: ASSARLQVDQPQH
v_gene: TRBV9; CDR3aa: ASSDRTGGATEAF
v_gene: TRBV7-1; CDR3aa: ASSLSLTGLSYEQY
v_gene: TRBV28; CDR3aa: ASSPLPSGSLSASGANVLT
v_gene: TRBV27; CDR3aa: ASSFRRDTEAF
v_gene: TRBV27; CDR3aa: ASSFTLQGESTEAF
v_gene: TRBV4-1; CDR3aa: ASSRRTSGDNEQF
v_gene: TRBV5-4; CDR3aa: ASSPRGAAGEQY
v_gene: TRBV10-3; CDR3aa: AISQESTDTQY
v_gene: TRBV7-2; CDR3aa: ASSLEVLAGHNEQF
v_gene: TRBV7-8; CDR3aa: ASSWTGPFEQF
v_gene: TRBV25-1; CDR3aa: ASGPWLAKNEQF
v_gene: TRBV6-6; CDR3aa: ASSYFTNRDEQY